The source of this TCR beta chain is a study of human T cells and chemical hapten exposure. Study-wide context: Across its approximately 25 weeks, the study gave patients weekly diphenylcyclopropenone doses to the scalp.

This clonotype has a count of ten or more. TCRdb re-analysed the RACE reads in MiXCR, keeping a single row per CDR3 protein. The table has 20,000 to 30,000 distinct CDR3 sequences, 9.4% seen once. V was pared by 5 bases and J by 2 bases, with 17 bases between. The CDR3 covers 16 residues. As to time point: patch test 2, 6 weeks after DPC sensitization. The treatment is: therapeutic diphenylcyclopropenone sensitization with weekly scalp DPC. The starting material was whole blood, obtained in connection with sensitization to the hapten diphenylcyclopropenone (DPC). The receptor was isolated from a young man with alopecia areata. Some clones in this sample may be carry-over from other donors' samples. The chain couples TRBV12-3 or TRBV12-4 to TRBJ2-3, with D uncertain. Here the CDR3 DNA reads TGTGCCAGCAGTGTAGACCGTCCAACGTCCACAGATACGCAGTATTTT. Its translation is CASSVDRPTSTDTQYF.